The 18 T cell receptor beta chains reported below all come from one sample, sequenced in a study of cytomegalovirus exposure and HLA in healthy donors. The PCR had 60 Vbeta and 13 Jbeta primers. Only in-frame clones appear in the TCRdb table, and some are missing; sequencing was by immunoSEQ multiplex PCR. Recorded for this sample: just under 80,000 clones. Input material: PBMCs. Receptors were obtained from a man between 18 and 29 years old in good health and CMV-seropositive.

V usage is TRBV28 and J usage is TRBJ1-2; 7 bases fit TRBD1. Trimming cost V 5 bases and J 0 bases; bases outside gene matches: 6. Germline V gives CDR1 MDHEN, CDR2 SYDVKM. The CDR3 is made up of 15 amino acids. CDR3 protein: CASSPRGQPNYGYTF. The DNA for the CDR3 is TGTGCCAGCAGTCCACGGGGACAGCCTAACTATGGCTACACCTTC.

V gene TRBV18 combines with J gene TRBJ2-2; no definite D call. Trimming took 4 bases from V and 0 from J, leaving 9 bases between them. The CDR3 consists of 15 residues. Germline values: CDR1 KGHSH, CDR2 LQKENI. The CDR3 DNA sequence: TGTGCCAGCTCACAAGACACCTCGAACACCGGGGAGCTGTTTTTT. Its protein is CASSQDTSNTGELFF.

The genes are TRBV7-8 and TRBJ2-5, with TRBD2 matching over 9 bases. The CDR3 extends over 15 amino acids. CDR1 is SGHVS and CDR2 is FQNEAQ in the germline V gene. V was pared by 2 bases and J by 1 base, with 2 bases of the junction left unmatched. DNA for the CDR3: TGTGCCAGCAGCTTACTGGGACTAGCCCAAGAGACCCAGTACTTC. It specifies CASSLLGLAQETQYF.

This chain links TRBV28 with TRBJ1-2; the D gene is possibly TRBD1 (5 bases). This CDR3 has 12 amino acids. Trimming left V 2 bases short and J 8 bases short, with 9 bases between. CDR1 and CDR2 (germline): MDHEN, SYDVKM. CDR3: CASSLQGNGYTF. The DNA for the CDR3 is TGTGCCAGCAGTTTACAGGGAAACGGCTACACCTTC.

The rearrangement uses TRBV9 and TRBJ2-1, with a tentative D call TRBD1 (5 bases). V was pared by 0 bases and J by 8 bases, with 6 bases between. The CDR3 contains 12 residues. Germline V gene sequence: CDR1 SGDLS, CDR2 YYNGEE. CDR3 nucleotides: TGTGCCAGCAGCGTAGTGGGGCATGAGCAGTTCTTC. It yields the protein CASSVVGHEQFF.

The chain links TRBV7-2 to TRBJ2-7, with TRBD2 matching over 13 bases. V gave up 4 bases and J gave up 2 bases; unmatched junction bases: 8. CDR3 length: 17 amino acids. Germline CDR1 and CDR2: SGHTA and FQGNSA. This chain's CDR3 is CASSSGLAGVKAYEQYF. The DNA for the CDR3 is TGTGCCAGCAGCTCCGGACTAGCGGGGGTCAAGGCCTACGAGCAGTACTTC.

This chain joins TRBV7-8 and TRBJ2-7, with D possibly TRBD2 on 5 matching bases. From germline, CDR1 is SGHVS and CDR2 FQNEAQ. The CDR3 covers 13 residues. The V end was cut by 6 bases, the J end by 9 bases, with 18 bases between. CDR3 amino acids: CASRAAADPTQYF. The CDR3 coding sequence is TGTGCCAGCAGAGCAGCGGCAGACCCAACGCAGTACTTC.

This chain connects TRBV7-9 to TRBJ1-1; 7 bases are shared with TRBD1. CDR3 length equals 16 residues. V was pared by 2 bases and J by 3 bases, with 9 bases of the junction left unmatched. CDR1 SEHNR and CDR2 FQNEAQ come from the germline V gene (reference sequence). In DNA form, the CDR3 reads TGTGCCAGCAGCTTACGGGGACAGCAAGCGGACACTGAAGCTTTCTTT. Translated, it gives CASSLRGQQADTEAFF.

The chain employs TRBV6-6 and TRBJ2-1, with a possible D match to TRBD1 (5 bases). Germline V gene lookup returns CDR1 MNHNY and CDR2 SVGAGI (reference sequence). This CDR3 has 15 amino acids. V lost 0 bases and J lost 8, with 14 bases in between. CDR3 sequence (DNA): TGTGCCAGCAGTTACTCCCAGGGCAAGTTCGATGAGCAGTTCTTC. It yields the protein CASSYSQGKFDEQFF.

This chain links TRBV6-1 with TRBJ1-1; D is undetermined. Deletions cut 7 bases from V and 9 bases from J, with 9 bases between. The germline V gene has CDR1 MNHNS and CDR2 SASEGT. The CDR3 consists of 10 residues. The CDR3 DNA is TGTGCCAGCATCCAGTTGCAAGCTTTCTTT. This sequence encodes CASIQLQAFF.

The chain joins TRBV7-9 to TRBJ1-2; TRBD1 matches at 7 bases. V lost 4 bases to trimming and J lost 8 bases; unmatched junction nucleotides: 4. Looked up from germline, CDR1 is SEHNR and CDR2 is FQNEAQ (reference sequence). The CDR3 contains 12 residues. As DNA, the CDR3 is TGTGCCAGCAGCTCACAGGGGTCCGGCTACACCTTC. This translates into CASSSQGSGYTF.

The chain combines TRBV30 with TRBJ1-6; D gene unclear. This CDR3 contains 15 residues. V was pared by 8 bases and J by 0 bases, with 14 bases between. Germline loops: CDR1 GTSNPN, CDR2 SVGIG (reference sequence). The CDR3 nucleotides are TGTGCCCGGCGGGGTAGCAGCTCCTATAATTCACCCCTCCACTTT. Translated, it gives CARRGSSSYNSPLHF. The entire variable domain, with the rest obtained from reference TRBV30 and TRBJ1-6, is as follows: SQTIHQWPATLVQPVGSPLSLECTVEGTSNPNLYWYRQAAGRGLQLLFYSVGIGQISSEVPQNLSASRPQDRQFILSSKKLLLSDSGFYLCARRGSSSYNSPLHFGNGTRLTVT.

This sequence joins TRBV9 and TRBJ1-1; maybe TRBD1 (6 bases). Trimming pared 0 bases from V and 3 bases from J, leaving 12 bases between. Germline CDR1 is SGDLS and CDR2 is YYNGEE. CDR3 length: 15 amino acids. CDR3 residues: CASSVGPGVDTEAFF. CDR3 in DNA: TGTGCCAGCAGCGTAGGTCCAGGGGTGGACACTGAAGCTTTCTTT.

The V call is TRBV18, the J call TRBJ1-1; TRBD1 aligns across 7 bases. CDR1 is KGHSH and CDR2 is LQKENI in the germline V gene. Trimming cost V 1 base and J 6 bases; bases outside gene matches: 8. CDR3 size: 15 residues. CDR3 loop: CASSPREGAASEAFF. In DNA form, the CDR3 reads TGTGCCAGCTCACCACGAGAGGGGGCGGCCTCTGAAGCTTTCTTT.

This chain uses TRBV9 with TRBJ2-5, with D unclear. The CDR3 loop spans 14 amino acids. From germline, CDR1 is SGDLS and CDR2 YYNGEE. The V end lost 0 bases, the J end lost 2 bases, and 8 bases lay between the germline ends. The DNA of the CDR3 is TGTGCCAGCAGCGTAGGGAGTCGACAAGAGACCCAGTACTTC. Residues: CASSVGSRQETQYF.

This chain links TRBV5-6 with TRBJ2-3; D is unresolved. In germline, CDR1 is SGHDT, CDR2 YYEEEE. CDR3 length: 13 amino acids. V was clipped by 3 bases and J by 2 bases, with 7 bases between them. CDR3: CASSSSVTDTQYF. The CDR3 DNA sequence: TGTGCCAGCAGCTCCAGTGTCACAGATACGCAGTATTTT. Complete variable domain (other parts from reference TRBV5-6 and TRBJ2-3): DAGVTQSPTHLIKTRGQQVTLRCSPKSGHDTVSWYQQALGQGPQFIFQYYEEEERQRGNFPDRFSGHQFPNYSSELNVNALLLGDSALYLCASSSSVTDTQYFGPGTRLTVL.

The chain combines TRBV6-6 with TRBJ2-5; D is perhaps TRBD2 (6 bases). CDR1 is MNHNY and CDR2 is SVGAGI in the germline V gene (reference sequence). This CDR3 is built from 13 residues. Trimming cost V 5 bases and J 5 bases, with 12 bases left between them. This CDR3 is CASSPGTGETQYF. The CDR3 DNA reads TGTGCCAGCAGTCCCGGGACTGGGGAGACCCAGTACTTC.

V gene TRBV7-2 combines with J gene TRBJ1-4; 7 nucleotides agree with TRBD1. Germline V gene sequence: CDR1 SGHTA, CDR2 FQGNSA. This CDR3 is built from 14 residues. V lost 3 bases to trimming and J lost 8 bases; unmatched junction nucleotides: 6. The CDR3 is CASSFVRDSEKLFF. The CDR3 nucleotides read TGTGCCAGCAGCTTCGTCCGGGACAGCGAAAAACTGTTTTTT.